These 3 T cell receptor beta chains came from one sample sequenced in a study of post-analysis software for immune sequencing data. Whole-study results and caveats: Included in a set of four or five TRBV segments more frequent in patients than controls were TRBV5-6, TRBV5-1 and TRBV20-1.

Presence of unique molecular identifiers characterized the TCR beta cDNA libraries. Each CDR3 protein gets one entry after TCRdb re-called the PCR reads with MiXCR. The sample has some 690,000 distinct CDR3 sequences; around 27% are singletons. Which antigens these TCRs recognize remains unknown. Specimen: blood. The receptors stem from a girl aged 10 to 17 with multiple sclerosis.

This clonotype was seen more than once but under ten times. The rearrangement uses TRBV5-1 and TRBJ1-2, with D tentatively TRBD1 (5 bases). Trimming left V 2 bases short and J 5 bases short, with 19 bases between. This CDR3 has 16 residues. Germline V gene lookup returns CDR1 SGHRS and CDR2 YFSETQ. The CDR3 loop reads CASSFPAQGGEYGYTF. In DNA, the CDR3 is TGCGCCAGCAGCTTTCCGGCCCAGGGAGGAGAGTATGGCTACACCTTC.

To note about this clonotype: A much larger clone lies a single base off, so this may be a read error. As the CDR3 is not closed by the conserved phenylalanine or tryptophan, this likely results from a read error. The CDR3 loop reads CASGASSYNEQFL. The CDR3 DNA reads as TGTGCCAGCGGGGCGAGCTCCTACAATGAGCAGTTCTTG. The chain employs TRBV6-6 and TRBJ2-1, with D perhaps matching TRBD1 (5 bases). The CDR3 covers 13 residues. Germline V lookup: CDR1 MNHNY, CDR2 SVGAGI (reference sequence). V lost 8 bases and J 0 bases, leaving 8 bases between the germline ends.

The chain recombines TRBV29-1 with TRBJ1-5; no clear D gene. This CDR3 has 12 amino acids. V dropped 4 bases and J dropped 7 bases, with 11 bases sitting between them. CDR1 and CDR2 from the germline V gene are SQVTM and ANQGSEA. Written as DNA, the CDR3 is TGCAGCGTTGGGGAAGGACGGCAGCCCCAGCATTTT. It encodes CSVGEGRQPQHF.